The following is a TCR beta chain sequence with its context. What it binds is not known. This entry comes from a study of human T cells and chemical hapten exposure. Study at large: Patch tests of 0.01% DPC on the upper back were read at 6 days. Small pooled library volume differences chiefly drove per-sample TCR yield variation. Findings of the study overall: With DPC sensitization, TCRs exceeding 1 in 1000 frequency showed no change.

Unique molecular identifiers were linked by the library to individual cDNA molecules. MiXCR, run by TCRdb on the RACE reads, gives a single entry per CDR3 protein. The sample contains 150,000 or so distinct CDR3 sequences, approximately 14% of which appear only once. Indicated time point: patch test 1, 2 weeks after DPC sensitization. Noted treatment: therapeutic diphenylcyclopropenone sensitization with weekly scalp DPC. Unmatched junction bases numbered 11, after V lost 5 bases and J lost 6 bases. The CDR3 totals 15 residues. Germline V gene lookup returns CDR1 SGDLS and CDR2 YYNGEE. The receptor's source is a woman aged 25 to 45 with alopecia areata. Some clones in this sample may be carry-over from other donors' samples. The gene calls are TRBV9 and TRBJ1-5, with TRBD1 matching 7 bases. The input for sequencing was whole blood, taken in connection with sensitization to the hapten diphenylcyclopropenone (DPC). The CDR3 nucleotides are TGTGCCAGCAGTGCGACAGGGTTATCCACTCAGCCCCAGCATTTT. Translating it yields CASSATGLSTQPQHF.